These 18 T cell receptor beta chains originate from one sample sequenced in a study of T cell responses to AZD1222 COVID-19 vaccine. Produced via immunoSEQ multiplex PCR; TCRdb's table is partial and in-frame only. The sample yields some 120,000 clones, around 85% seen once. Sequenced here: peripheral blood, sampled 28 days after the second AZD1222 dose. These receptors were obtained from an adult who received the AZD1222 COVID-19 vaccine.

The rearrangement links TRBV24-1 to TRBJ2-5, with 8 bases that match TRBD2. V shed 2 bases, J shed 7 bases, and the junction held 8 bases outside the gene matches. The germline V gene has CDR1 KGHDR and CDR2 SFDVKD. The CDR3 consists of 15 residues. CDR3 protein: CATSDSGGKEGTQYF. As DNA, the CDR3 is TGTGCCACCAGTGATTCGGGGGGGAAGGAGGGGACCCAGTACTTC.

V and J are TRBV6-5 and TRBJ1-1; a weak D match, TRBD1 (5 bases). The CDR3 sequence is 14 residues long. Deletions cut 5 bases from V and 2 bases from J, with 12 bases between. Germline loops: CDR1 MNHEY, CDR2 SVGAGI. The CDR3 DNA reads TGTGCCAGCAGTCCGGTGGGGACCAACACTGAAGCTTTCTTT. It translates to CASSPVGTNTEAFF.

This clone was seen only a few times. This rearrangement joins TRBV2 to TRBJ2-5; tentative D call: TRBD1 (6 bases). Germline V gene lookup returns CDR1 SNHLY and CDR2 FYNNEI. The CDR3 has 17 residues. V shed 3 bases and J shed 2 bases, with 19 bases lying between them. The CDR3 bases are TGTGCCAGCAGTGACTTGGTACTGGGGGCGGAACAAGAGACCCAGTACTTC. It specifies CASSDLVLGAEQETQYF.

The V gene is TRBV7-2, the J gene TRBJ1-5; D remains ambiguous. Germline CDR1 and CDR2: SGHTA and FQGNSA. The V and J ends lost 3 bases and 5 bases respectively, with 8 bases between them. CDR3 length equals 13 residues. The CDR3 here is CASSFEADQPQHF. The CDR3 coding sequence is TGTGCCAGCAGCTTTGAAGCGGATCAGCCCCAGCATTTT.

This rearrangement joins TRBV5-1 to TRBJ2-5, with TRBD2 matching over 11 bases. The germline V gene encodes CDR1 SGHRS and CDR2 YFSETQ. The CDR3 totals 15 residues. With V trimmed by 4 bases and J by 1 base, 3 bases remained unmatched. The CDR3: CASSGTSGGQETQYF. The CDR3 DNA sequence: TGCGCCAGCAGCGGAACTAGCGGGGGCCAAGAGACCCAGTACTTC.

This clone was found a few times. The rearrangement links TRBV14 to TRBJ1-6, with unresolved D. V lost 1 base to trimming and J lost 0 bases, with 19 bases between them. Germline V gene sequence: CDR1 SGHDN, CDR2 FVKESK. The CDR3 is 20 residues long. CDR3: CASSQVSSLVSSSYNSPLHF. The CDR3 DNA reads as TGTGCCAGCAGCCAAGTCTCCTCGCTGGTATCGAGCTCCTATAATTCACCCCTCCACTTT.

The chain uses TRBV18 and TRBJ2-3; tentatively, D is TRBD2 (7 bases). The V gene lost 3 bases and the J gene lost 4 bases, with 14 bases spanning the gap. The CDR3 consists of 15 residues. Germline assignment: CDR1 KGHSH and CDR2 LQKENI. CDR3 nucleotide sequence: TGTGCCAGCTCACCGGGGGGGCGCGTGGCAGATACGCAGTATTTT. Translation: CASSPGGRVADTQYF.

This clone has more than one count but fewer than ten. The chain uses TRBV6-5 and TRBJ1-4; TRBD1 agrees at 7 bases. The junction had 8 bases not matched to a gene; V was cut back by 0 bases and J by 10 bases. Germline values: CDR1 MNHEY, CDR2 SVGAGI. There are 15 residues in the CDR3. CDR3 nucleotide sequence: TGTGCCAGCAGTTACTCCCAGGGGGGGGAAGGAAAACTGTTTTTT. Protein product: CASSYSQGGEGKLFF.

CDR3 amino acids: CASSSRRGLPYNEQFF. CDR3 DNA: TGTGCCAGCAGCTCGAGGCGGGGCCTGCCCTACAATGAGCAGTTCTTC. V gene TRBV5-6 combines with J gene TRBJ2-1, with D possibly being TRBD2 (6 bases). The V gene lost 3 bases and the J gene lost 2 bases, with 15 bases spanning the gap. Germline values: CDR1 SGHDT, CDR2 YYEEEE. The CDR3 has 16 residues. The variable domain in full, completed from reference TRBV5-6 and TRBJ2-1, reads DAGVTQSPTHLIKTRGQQVTLRCSPKSGHDTVSWYQQALGQGPQFIFQYYEEEERQRGNFPDRFSGHQFPNYSSELNVNALLLGDSALYLCASSSRRGLPYNEQFFGPGTRLTVL.

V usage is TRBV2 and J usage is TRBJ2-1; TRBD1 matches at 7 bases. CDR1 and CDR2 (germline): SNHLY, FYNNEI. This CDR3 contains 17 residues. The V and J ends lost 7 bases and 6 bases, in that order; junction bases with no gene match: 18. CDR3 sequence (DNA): TGTGCCAGCAAGGAGACAGGGAATTATTTTTCCGGCAATGAGCAGTTCTTC. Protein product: CASKETGNYFSGNEQFF.

In nucleotides, the CDR3 is TGTGCCAGCAGCTTAGAGAGTCTTACCTACAATGAGCAGTTCTTC. Its protein product is CASSLESLTYNEQFF. V is TRBV7-2 and J is TRBJ2-1, with D uncertain. CDR1 is SGHTA, CDR2 FQGNSA, per germline. The CDR3 loop spans 15 amino acids. V was trimmed by 1 base and J by 2 bases, leaving 9 bases between them.

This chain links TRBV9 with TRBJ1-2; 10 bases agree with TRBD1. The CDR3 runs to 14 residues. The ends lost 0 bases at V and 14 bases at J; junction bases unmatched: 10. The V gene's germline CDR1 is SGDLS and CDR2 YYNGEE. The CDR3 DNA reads TGTGCCAGCAGCGTAGAAATGGGACAGGGGATCTTTACCTTC. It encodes CASSVEMGQGIFTF.

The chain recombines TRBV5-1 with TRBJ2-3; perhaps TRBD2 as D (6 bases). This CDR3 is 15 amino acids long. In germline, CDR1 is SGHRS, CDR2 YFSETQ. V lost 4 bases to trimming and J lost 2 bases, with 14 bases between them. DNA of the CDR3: TGCGCCAGCAGCCTCCCGGGACTCAACACAGATACGCAGTATTTT. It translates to CASSLPGLNTDTQYF.

The DNA of the CDR3 is TGTGCCAGCTCACCACCGGAGGGGGCAGCGGGAAACACCATATATTTT. The encoded protein is CASSPPEGAAGNTIYF. The rearrangement links TRBV18 to TRBJ1-3; TRBD1 agrees at 7 bases. The germline gives CDR1 KGHSH, CDR2 LQKENI. The CDR3 has 16 amino acids. V gave up 0 bases and J gave up 4 bases; unmatched junction bases: 6.

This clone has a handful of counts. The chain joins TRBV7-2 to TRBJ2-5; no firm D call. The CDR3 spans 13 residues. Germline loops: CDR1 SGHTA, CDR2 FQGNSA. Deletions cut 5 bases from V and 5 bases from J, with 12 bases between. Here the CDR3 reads CASSALMAETQYF. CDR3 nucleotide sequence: TGTGCCAGCAGCGCCCTAATGGCCGAGACCCAGTACTTC.

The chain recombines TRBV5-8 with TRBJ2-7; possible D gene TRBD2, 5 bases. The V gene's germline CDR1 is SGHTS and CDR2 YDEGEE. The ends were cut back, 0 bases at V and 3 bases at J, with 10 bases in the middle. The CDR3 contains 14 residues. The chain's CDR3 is CASSLGFGNYEQYF. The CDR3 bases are TGTGCCAGCAGCTTGGGGTTCGGGAACTACGAGCAGTACTTC. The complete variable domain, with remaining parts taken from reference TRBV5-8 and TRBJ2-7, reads EAGVTQSPTHLIKTRGQQATLRCSPISGHTSVYWYQQALGLGLQFLLWYDEGEERNRGNFPPRFSGRQFPNYSSELNVNALELEDSALYLCASSLGFGNYEQYFGPGTRLTVT.

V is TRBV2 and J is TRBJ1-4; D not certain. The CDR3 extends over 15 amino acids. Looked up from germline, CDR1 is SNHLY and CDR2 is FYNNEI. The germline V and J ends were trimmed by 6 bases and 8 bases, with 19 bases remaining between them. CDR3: CASRAGEGQTEKLFF. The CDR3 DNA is TGTGCCAGCAGGGCCGGGGAGGGTCAGACCGAAAAACTGTTTTTT.

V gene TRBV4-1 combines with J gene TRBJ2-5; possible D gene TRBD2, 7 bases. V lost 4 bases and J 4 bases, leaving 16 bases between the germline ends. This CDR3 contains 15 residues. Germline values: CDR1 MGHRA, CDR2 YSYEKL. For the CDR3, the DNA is TGCGCCAGCAGCCCGGGGGGCCAGCAGCTAGAGACCCAGTACTTC. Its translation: CASSPGGQQLETQYF.